One and the same sample provided the 7 T cell receptor beta chains below, sequenced in a study of cytomegalovirus exposure and HLA in healthy donors. The PCR made use of 60 Vbeta and 13 Jbeta primers. Data came from immunoSEQ multiplex PCR; TCRdb stores just in-frame clones and leaves some out. There are fewer than 200,000 clones in the sample; roughly 80% occur only once, and approximately 7% lies in the top ten. Sequences were obtained from PBMCs. The receptors here all came from a woman in her 30s in good health and CMV-seropositive.

V usage is TRBV10-2 and J usage is TRBJ1-2; perhaps TRBD1 as D (5 bases). The CDR3 runs to 13 residues. CDR1 and CDR2 from the germline V gene are WSHSY and SAAADI. Deletions cut 3 bases from V and 7 bases from J, with 12 bases between. The chain's CDR3 is CASSDRQGVGYTF. CDR3 sequence (DNA): TGCGCCAGCAGTGATCGGCAGGGTGTTGGCTACACCTTC.

The gene calls are TRBV7-8 and TRBJ1-6, with D possibly matching TRBD1 (6 bases). Germline CDR1 SGHVS, CDR2 FQNEAQ. The V gene lost 5 bases and the J gene lost 5 bases, with 13 bases spanning the gap. The CDR3 covers 15 residues. The CDR3: CASSDRDTNNSPLHF. Here the CDR3 DNA reads TGTGCCAGCAGCGACCGGGACACCAATAATTCACCCCTCCACTTT.

The chain employs TRBV2 and TRBJ2-7; TRBD1 aligns across 11 bases. CDR1 SNHLY and CDR2 FYNNEI come from the germline V gene. This CDR3 comprises 13 residues. Germline trimming cut 8 bases from V and 7 bases from J; bases unmatched to any gene: 7. CDR3 sequence reads: CASSGTGGREQYF. In nucleotides, the CDR3 is TGTGCCAGCTCCGGGACAGGGGGACGGGAGCAGTACTTC.

This clone came up once. V and J are TRBV6-6 and TRBJ1-1; 8 nucleotides match TRBD1. CDR1 and CDR2 from the germline V gene are MNHNY and SVGAGI (reference sequence). CDR3 length: 16 amino acids. V was clipped by 6 bases and J by 8 bases; unmatched bases: 17. CDR3 region: CASSQGAQSLGREAFF. The CDR3 nucleotides read TGTGCCAGCAGCCAGGGGGCGCAATCATTGGGACGAGAAGCTTTCTTT.

The chain has TRBV18 and TRBJ2-7; no clear D. The germline V and J ends were trimmed by 2 bases and 0 bases, with 8 bases remaining between them. CDR3 length equals 14 residues. The V gene's germline CDR1 is KGHSH and CDR2 LQKENI. In nucleotides, the CDR3 is TGTGCCAGCTCACCAAGCTACGGCTCCTACGAGCAGTACTTC. It translates to CASSPSYGSYEQYF.

In its sample, this clone was seen once. The chain links TRBV7-2 to TRBJ1-2; D gene uncertain. Germline V gene data show CDR1 as SGHTA and CDR2 as FQGNSA. Trimming removed 0 bases at V and 4 bases at J, with 6 bases between. The CDR3 totals 13 residues. The CDR3 DNA is TGTGCCAGCAGCTTAGCGGAGGTCTATGGCTACACCTTC. Translated: CASSLAEVYGYTF. Complete variable domain (other parts from reference TRBV7-2 and TRBJ1-2): GAGVSQSPSNKVTEKGKDVELRCDPISGHTALYWYRQSLGQGLEFLIYFQGNSAPDKSGLPSDRFSAERTGGSVSTLTIQRTQQEDSAVYLCASSLAEVYGYTFGSGTRLTVV.

Notes on this clone: Compared with germline, one end of the junction differs, possibly owing to a read error. The chain carries TRBV29-1 and TRBJ1-5; 10 bases are a match to TRBD1. Germline CDR1 and CDR2: SQVTM and ANQGSEA. The length of the CDR3 is 17 residues. The CDR3 loop reads CSGTRDRGLNSNEPQHF. In DNA, the CDR3 is TGCAGCGGGACCCGGGACAGGGGACTTAATAGCAATGAGCCCCAGCATTTT.